Shown below are 22 T cell receptor beta chains from a single sample sequenced in a study of CD8+CD57+ T cells in acquired aplastic anemia. Genomic DNA, the template, was used for profiling of the TCR beta VDJ and CDR3. TCRdb independently ran MiXCR on the reads; one entry per CDR3 protein. The sample contains under 350,000 distinct CDR3 sequences, 45% to 65% of which appear only once. Sequencing was done on patients that had shown CD8+CD57+ cell expansion by flow cytometry. The sample consisted of sorted CD4+, CD8+, or CD8+CD57+ T cells (not recorded which) from PBMCs. The receptors stem from a human donor with aplastic anemia.

This clonotype came up once. V and J are TRBV7-9 and TRBJ2-3; D gene uncertain. Deletions cut 5 bases from V and 2 bases from J, with 14 bases between. The CDR3 spans 15 residues. The germline V gene has CDR1 SEHNR and CDR2 FQNEAQ (reference sequence). The CDR3 reads CASSPSGPNTDTQYF. The CDR3 DNA reads as TGTGCCAGCAGCCCCTCAGGACCGAACACAGATACGCAGTATTTT.

This chain links TRBV5-4 with TRBJ2-7; D is perhaps TRBD1 or TRBD2 (5 bases each). Trimming pared 3 bases from V and 2 bases from J, leaving 15 bases between. The CDR3 sequence is 15 residues long. The V gene's germline CDR1 is SGHNT and CDR2 YYREEE (reference sequence). The CDR3 region has the DNA TGTGCCAGCAGCTCCCCCGGGACGGAGCCCTACGAGCAGTACTTC. Residues: CASSSPGTEPYEQYF. The full variable domain, its missing parts supplied by reference TRBV5-4 and TRBJ2-7, is ETGVTQSPTHLIKTRGQQVTLRCSSQSGHNTVSWYQQALGQGPQFIFQYYREEENGRGNFPPRFSGLQFPNYSSELNVNALELDDSALYLCASSSPGTEPYEQYFGPGTRLTVT.

This clonotype was counted ten times or more. At one of its ends the junction is not consistent with the germline gene, which may arise from a read error. This chain connects TRBV27 to TRBJ1-5; D not certain. The CDR3 consists of 15 residues. Germline V gene sequence: CDR1 MNHEY, CDR2 SMNVEV (reference sequence). Written as DNA, the CDR3 is TGTGCCAGCAGTCCCCGTACGGGCGGGAATCAGCCCCAACATTTT. The encoded protein is CASSPRTGGNQPQHF.

The chain carries TRBV6-6 and TRBJ2-7; D is ambiguous. The germline V gene has CDR1 MNHNY and CDR2 SVGAGI (reference sequence). V was trimmed by 6 bases and J by 6 bases, leaving 9 bases between them. There are 11 residues in the CDR3. CDR3 in DNA: TGTGCCAGCAGCGACCTACGCGAGCAGTACTTC. Translating gives CASSDLREQYF.

This clonotype was seen at least ten times. The rearrangement uses TRBV20-1 and TRBJ1-2; 10 bases fit TRBD1. The CDR3 covers 13 residues. The junction had 5 bases not matched to a gene; V was cut back by 8 bases and J by 2 bases. CDR1 and CDR2 (germline): DFQATT, SNEGSKA (reference sequence). The CDR3: CSRGQGENYGYTF. The CDR3 DNA is TGCAGTCGAGGACAGGGGGAAAACTATGGCTACACCTTC.

CDR3 in DNA: TGTGCCAGCAGAACCATTAGGGAGATCGGGGGAGAGACCCAGTACTTC. It yields the protein CASRTIREIGGETQYF. The chain employs TRBV2 and TRBJ2-5; D might be TRBD2 (6 bases). Germline loops: CDR1 SNHLY, CDR2 FYNNEI. The CDR3 is made up of 16 amino acids. Deletions cut 6 bases from V and 4 bases from J, with 21 bases between.

This clonotype was recorded once. The rearrangement uses TRBV7-9 and TRBJ1-5; no reliable D call. Trimming left V 5 bases short and J 2 bases short, with 13 bases between. This CDR3 is built from 15 residues. Germline CDR1 SEHNR, CDR2 FQNEAQ (reference sequence). CDR3 DNA sequence: TGTGCCAGCAGCCGGGCGACTAGCGGCAATCAGCCCCAGCATTTT. This gives the protein CASSRATSGNQPQHF. Full variable domain (remainder filled in from reference TRBV7-9 and TRBJ1-5): DTGVSQNPRHKITKRGQNVTFRCDPISEHNRLYWYRQTLGQGPEFLTYFQNEAQLEKSRLLSDRFSAERPKGSFSTLEIQRTEQGDSAMYLCASSRATSGNQPQHFGDGTRLSIL.

This sequence joins TRBV20-1 and TRBJ2-7; D not resolved. V shed 3 bases and J shed 3 bases, with 12 bases lying between them. CDR3 length equals 13 residues. Germline values: CDR1 DFQATT, CDR2 SNEGSKA (reference sequence). This CDR3 reads CSASADLIYEQYF. In nucleotides, the CDR3 is TGCAGTGCTAGTGCGGACCTGATCTACGAGCAGTACTTC.

This clonotype was found many times. The rearrangement joins TRBV20-1 to TRBJ2-5; 11 bases line up with TRBD2. The V and J ends lost 4 bases and 5 bases, in that order; junction bases with no gene match: 6. Germline loops: CDR1 DFQATT, CDR2 SNEGSKA (reference sequence). The CDR3 runs to 14 residues. The CDR3, as DNA: TGCAGTGCTACCTTAGCGGGGGGGGGCGAGACCCAGTACTTC. This gives the protein CSATLAGGGETQYF.

V is TRBV24-1 and J is TRBJ2-1, with 8 bases matching TRBD2. Germline assignment: CDR1 KGHDR and CDR2 SFDVKD. The CDR3 loop spans 16 amino acids. J was trimmed by 12 bases and V by 4 bases; bases with no gene match: 16. CDR3 nucleotides: TGTGCCACCAGTGACATAAGCGGGAGTGACCCTCTACGGCAGTTCTTC. Translating gives CATSDISGSDPLRQFF.

This CDR3 is CASSLQELRGEQFF. For the CDR3, the DNA is TGTGCCAGCAGCCTACAGGAGCTACGGGGTGAGCAGTTCTTC. V usage is TRBV7-6 and J usage is TRBJ2-1, with D perhaps matching TRBD1 or TRBD2 (5 bases each). The V and J ends lost 5 bases and 9 bases respectively, with 17 bases between them. The germline gives CDR1 SGHVS, CDR2 FNYEAQ. This CDR3 spans 14 amino acids.

The chain combines TRBV15 with TRBJ2-1, with TRBD1 identical over 8 bases. Germline CDR1 reads LNHNV; CDR2 reads YYDKDF (reference sequence). This CDR3 spans 17 amino acids. The J segment lost 8 bases and the V segment lost 5 bases, leaving 17 bases of the junction unmatched. DNA of the CDR3: TGTGCCACCAGCGAGGACCCGGCAGGGGGCCCATCCTATGAGCAGTTCTTC. As protein: CATSEDPAGGPSYEQFF.

The chain combines TRBV7-9 with TRBJ1-6; D possibly corresponds to TRBD1 (5 bases). Trimming pared 4 bases from V and 6 bases from J, leaving 22 bases between. This CDR3 region has 18 residues. CDR1 and CDR2 from the germline V gene are SEHNR and FQNEAQ (reference sequence). CDR3 protein: CASSSPPVGTGGNSPLHF. In DNA, the CDR3 is TGTGCCAGCAGCTCCCCACCGGTGGGGACGGGGGGTAATTCACCCCTCCACTTT. The full variable domain, in which reference TRBV7-9 and TRBJ1-6 provide the parts outside the CDR3, is DTGVSQNPRHKITKRGQNVTFRCDPISEHNRLYWYRQTLGQGPEFLTYFQNEAQLEKSRLLSDRFSAERPKGSFSTLEIQRTEQGDSAMYLCASSSPPVGTGGNSPLHFGNGTRLTVT.

The gene calls are TRBV12-3 or TRBV12-4 and TRBJ2-5, with a tentative D call TRBD2 (6 bases). The CDR3 length is 21 residues. V lost 6 bases, J lost 1 base, and 33 bases lay in between. CDR3 in amino acids: CASSLTSWGTNPDRPQETQYF. In DNA, the CDR3 is TGTGCCAGCAGCTTAACTAGCTGGGGGACCAACCCCGATCGCCCCCAAGAGACCCAGTACTTC.

This clonotype has ten or more counts. The chain has TRBV5-5 and TRBJ2-3, with D uncertain. CDR1 is SGHKS, CDR2 YYEKEE, per germline (reference sequence). The V end lost 4 bases, the J end lost 1 base, and 10 bases lay between the germline ends. This CDR3 comprises 14 residues. The DNA for the CDR3 is TGTGCCAGCAGCCTCTGGGATGGCACAGATACGCAGTATTTT. Protein sequence: CASSLWDGTDTQYF.

This chain links TRBV11-2 with TRBJ2-7, with D hard to call. Germline V gene data show CDR1 as SGHAT and CDR2 as FQNNGV. V lost 2 bases and J 2 bases, leaving 19 bases between the germline ends. The CDR3 contains 17 residues. The CDR3 reads CASSLMSLGALTYEQYF. CDR3 bases: TGTGCCAGCAGCTTAATGTCGTTGGGCGCCTTAACCTACGAGCAGTACTTC.

This clonotype appeared a few times. The chain is built from TRBV4-3 and TRBJ2-3; a weak D match, TRBD2 (6 bases). The CDR3 sequence is 14 residues long. V lost 6 bases to trimming and J lost 6 bases, with 16 bases between them. Germline CDR1 is LGHNA and CDR2 is YSLEER. The CDR3 nucleotides read TGCGCCAGCAGTACGGGAGCGAGTATCGATACGCAGTATTTT. This codes for CASSTGASIDTQYF.

This clonotype was counted a few times. The V and J genes are TRBV18 and TRBJ2-3; D remains ambiguous. The CDR3 length is 15 residues. The V end was cut by 2 bases, the J end by 0 bases, with 9 bases between. Germline V CDR1 and CDR2: KGHSH, LQKENI. The CDR3 bases are TGTGCCAGCTCACCAAGGTCCACTAGCACAGATACGCAGTATTTT. Its translation: CASSPRSTSTDTQYF.

This clonotype was counted a few times. V and J are TRBV10-2 and TRBJ2-5; 12 bases are a match to TRBD2. Germline loops: CDR1 WSHSY, CDR2 SAAADI. The V gene end was trimmed by 8 bases and the J gene end by 6 bases; junction bases not matched to a gene: 7. The CDR3 covers 14 residues. CDR3 loop: CASDETSGRKTQYF. As DNA, the CDR3 is TGCGCCAGCGACGAGACTAGCGGGAGAAAGACCCAGTACTTC.

The table lists this clonotype with many counts. This chain uses TRBV7-9 with TRBJ2-3, with D uncertain. The CDR3 length is 14 residues. Trimming shortened V by 2 bases and J by 0 bases, and 6 bases separated the two germline ends. Germline CDR1 is SEHNR and CDR2 is FQNEAQ (reference sequence). The CDR3, as DNA: TGTGCCAGCAGCTTATCTCTCAGCACAGATACGCAGTATTTT. This encodes CASSLSLSTDTQYF. Supplemented by reference TRBV7-9 and TRBJ2-3, the full variable domain reads DTGVSQNPRHKITKRGQNVTFRCDPISEHNRLYWYRQTLGQGPEFLTYFQNEAQLEKSRLLSDRFSAERPKGSFSTLEIQRTEQGDSAMYLCASSLSLSTDTQYFGPGTRLTVL.

This clonotype was seen once. The CDR3 DNA reads as TGTGCCAGTAGCGCGAGGGAGGGGGCAAGGTATGGCTACACCTTC. Translation: CASSAREGARYGYTF. The chain joins TRBV19 to TRBJ1-2; 7 nucleotides agree with TRBD1. The J segment lost 5 bases and the V segment lost 6 bases, leaving 12 bases of the junction unmatched. This CDR3 contains 15 residues. The germline V gene has CDR1 LNHDA and CDR2 SQIVND (reference sequence). The full variable domain, its missing parts supplied by reference TRBV19 and TRBJ1-2, is DGGITQSPKYLFRKEGQNVTLSCEQNLNHDAMYWYRQDPGQGLRLIYYSQIVNDFQKGDIAEGYSVSREKKESFPLTVTSAQKNPTAFYLCASSAREGARYGYTFGSGTRLTVV.

The chain recombines TRBV6-5 with TRBJ2-7; D call uncertain. V shed 4 bases and J shed 4 bases, with 20 bases lying between them. Germline-derived CDR1 and CDR2 are MNHEY and SVGAGI. The CDR3 sequence is 16 residues long. The CDR3 protein is CASSFNLGLQVYEQYF. In nucleotides, the CDR3 is TGTGCCAGCAGTTTCAACCTAGGGCTCCAAGTATACGAGCAGTACTTC.